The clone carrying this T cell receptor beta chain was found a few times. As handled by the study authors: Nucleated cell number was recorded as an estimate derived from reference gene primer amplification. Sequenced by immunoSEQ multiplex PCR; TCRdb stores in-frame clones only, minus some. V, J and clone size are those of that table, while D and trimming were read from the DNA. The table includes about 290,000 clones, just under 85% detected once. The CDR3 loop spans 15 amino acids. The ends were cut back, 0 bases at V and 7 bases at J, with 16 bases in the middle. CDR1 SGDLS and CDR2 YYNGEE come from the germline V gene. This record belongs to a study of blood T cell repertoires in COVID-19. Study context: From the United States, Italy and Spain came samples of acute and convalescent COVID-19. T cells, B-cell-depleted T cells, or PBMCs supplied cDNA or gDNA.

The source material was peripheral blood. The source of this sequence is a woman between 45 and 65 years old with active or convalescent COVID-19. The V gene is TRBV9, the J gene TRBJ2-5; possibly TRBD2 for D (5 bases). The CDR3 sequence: CASSVEDSGSVTQYF. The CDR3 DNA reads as TGTGCCAGCAGCGTAGAGGACTCTGGGTCTGTGACCCAGTACTTC.